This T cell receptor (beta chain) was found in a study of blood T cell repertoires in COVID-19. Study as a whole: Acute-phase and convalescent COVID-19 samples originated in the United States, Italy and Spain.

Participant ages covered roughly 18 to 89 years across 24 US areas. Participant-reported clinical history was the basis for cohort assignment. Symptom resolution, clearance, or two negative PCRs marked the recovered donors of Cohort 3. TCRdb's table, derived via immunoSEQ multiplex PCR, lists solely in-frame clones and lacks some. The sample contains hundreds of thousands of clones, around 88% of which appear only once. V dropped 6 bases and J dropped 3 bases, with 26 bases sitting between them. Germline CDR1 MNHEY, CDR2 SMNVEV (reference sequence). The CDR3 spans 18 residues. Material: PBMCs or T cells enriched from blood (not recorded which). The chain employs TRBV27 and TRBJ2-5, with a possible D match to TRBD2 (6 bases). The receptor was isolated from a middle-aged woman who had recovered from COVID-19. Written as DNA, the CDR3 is TGTGCCAGCAGCCCAGACTTTCGGGCTAGCGCGATGAAAGAGACCCAGTACTTC. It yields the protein CASSPDFRASAMKETQYF.